This TCR beta chain is drawn from a study of blood T cells in healthy people across ages. Alongside a J-beta primer mix, a sample-barcoded 5' primer served in a second PCR lasting about 7 to 12 cycles. The template-switch adaptor was a 5' adaptor with 12 random nucleotides. It tagged each cDNA molecule. No fewer than 2.5 million CDR3-containing paired-end reads came from each sample. From the 5' RACE reads, TCRdb called clonotypes with MiXCR, one entry per CDR3 protein. The data contain 890,000 or so distinct CDR3 sequences, 60% to 80% of them singletons. V was trimmed by 10 bases and J by 5 bases, leaving 27 bases between them. Germline assignment: CDR1 MGHDK and CDR2 SYGVNS. This CDR3 region has 17 residues. There are a few counts of this clonotype. Its antigen is not identified. Study observations and caveats: Underestimates were what the diversity estimates from one million T cells were considered to be. Older age went with lower TCR beta diversity per million T cells, in a roughly linear way.

Sequenced input: blood. The TCR originated in a man aged 25-45 years in good health. V and J are TRBV25-1 and TRBJ2-1; D is ambiguous. The DNA for the CDR3 is TGTGCCACTCCTGAGCAATACAGAAAATACTTAAACAATGAGCAGTTCTTC. It translates to CATPEQYRKYLNNEQFF.